The 21 T cell receptor beta chains reported below all come from one sample, sequenced in a study of blood T cell repertoires in COVID-19. Some clones are missing from TCRdb's copy, which holds only in-frame ones; the method was immunoSEQ multiplex PCR. The sample carries 300,000 to 450,000 clones, roughly nine tenths recorded once. Material for sequencing was PBMCs or T cells enriched from blood (not recorded which). The receptors come from a woman aged 25-40 years who had recovered from COVID-19.

The chain combines TRBV5-8 with TRBJ2-6; the D gene is possibly TRBD2 (5 bases). Looked up from germline, CDR1 is SGHTS and CDR2 is YDEGEE. This CDR3 spans 15 amino acids. The V end was cut by 4 bases, the J end by 0 bases, with 8 bases between. CDR3 in DNA: TGTGCCAGCAGCAACCGGGACTCTGGGGCCAACGTCCTGACTTTC. This codes for CASSNRDSGANVLTF.

The chain employs TRBV28 and TRBJ1-6; D not certain. The V end lost 2 bases, the J end lost 9 bases, and 5 bases lay between the germline ends. The CDR3 loop spans 12 amino acids. The germline gives CDR1 MDHEN, CDR2 SYDVKM. The CDR3 DNA reads TGTGCCAGCAGTTTAGAGGGTTCACCCCTCCACTTT. It encodes CASSLEGSPLHF.

The gene calls are TRBV19 and TRBJ1-4; 7 bases match TRBD1. The CDR3 has 16 amino acids. Germline CDR1 reads LNHDA; CDR2 reads SQIVND (reference sequence). V trimming: 7 bases; J trimming: 8 bases; junction bases outside the gene matches: 16. The CDR3 spells CASTKRPGQSLEKLFF. CDR3 coding DNA: TGTGCCAGTACCAAACGTCCGGGACAGTCGTTGGAAAAACTGTTTTTT.

The genes are TRBV12-5 and TRBJ2-5; the D gene is possibly TRBD1 (5 bases). V lost 3 bases, J lost 5 bases, and 22 bases lay in between. The CDR3 is 17 residues long. Germline V gene sequence: CDR1 LGHNT, CDR2 FRNRAP. The CDR3 loop is CASGFRSGHNKGETQYF. The CDR3 nucleotides are TGTGCTAGTGGTTTCCGGAGTGGACACAATAAGGGGGAGACCCAGTACTTC.

The rearrangement uses TRBV28 and TRBJ1-2, with TRBD1 identical over 8 bases. Looked up from germline, CDR1 is MDHEN and CDR2 is SYDVKM. V dropped 5 bases and J dropped 3; count of bases not matched to a gene: 8. The CDR3 is 15 amino acids. The CDR3 sequence is CASSAPGQGYYGYTF. CDR3 nucleotides: TGTGCCAGCAGTGCCCCCGGACAGGGTTACTATGGCTACACCTTC.

In this sample, this clone turned up a few times. V usage is TRBV19 and J usage is TRBJ1-5; TRBD1 agrees at 7 bases. With V trimmed by 11 bases and J by 3 bases, 10 bases remained unmatched. Germline assignment: CDR1 LNHDA and CDR2 SQIVND (reference sequence). The CDR3 totals 14 residues. CDR3 in DNA: TGTGCCGCAAAGGCAGGGGGTAACAATCAGCCCCAGCATTTT. This codes for CAAKAGGNNQPQHF. The complete variable domain, with remaining parts taken from reference TRBV19 and TRBJ1-5, reads DGGITQSPKYLFRKEGQNVTLSCEQNLNHDAMYWYRQDPGQGLRLIYYSQIVNDFQKGDIAEGYSVSREKKESFPLTVTSAQKNPTAFYLCAAKAGGNNQPQHFGDGTRLSIL.

The chain joins TRBV28 to TRBJ1-4, with D maybe TRBD1 (6 bases). Germline V lookup: CDR1 MDHEN, CDR2 SYDVKM. Trimming took 5 bases from V and 8 from J, leaving 18 bases between them. The CDR3 consists of 15 residues. The CDR3 is CASSVVQGVGEKLFF. The CDR3 nucleotides read TGTGCCAGCAGTGTGGTACAGGGAGTTGGGGAAAAACTGTTTTTT.

This clone was found once. The chain couples TRBV29-1 to TRBJ1-2, with 7 bases aligning to TRBD1. V dropped 2 bases and J dropped 8; count of bases not matched to a gene: 8. CDR1 is SQVTM and CDR2 is ANQGSEA in the germline V gene. The CDR3 sequence is 13 residues long. Here the CDR3 reads CSVERVQGHGYTF. CDR3 nucleotide sequence: TGCAGCGTTGAAAGAGTACAGGGGCACGGCTACACCTTC.

The V call is TRBV3-1 (or the pseudogene TRBV3-2), the J call TRBJ2-1; D is uncertain. There are 15 residues in the CDR3. V lost 0 bases and J lost 5, with 11 bases in between. Germline V lookup: CDR1 LGHDT, CDR2 YNNKEL (reference sequence). The CDR3 coding sequence is TGTGCCAGCAGCCAAGATCTTGCGGCTGACAATGAGCAGTTCTTC. The encoded protein is CASSQDLAADNEQFF.

This clone has more than one count but fewer than ten. The chain links TRBV11-2 to TRBJ1-2; 8 positions agree with TRBD1. V lost 5 bases, J lost 4 bases, and 12 bases stayed unmatched. From germline, CDR1 is SGHAT and CDR2 FQNNGV. The CDR3 has 16 residues. CDR3 sequence reads: CASSPTHGQGTYGYTF. CDR3 nucleotide sequence: TGTGCCAGCAGCCCGACTCACGGACAGGGTACCTATGGCTACACCTTC.

V gene TRBV7-8 combines with J gene TRBJ2-5; possible D gene TRBD2, 7 bases. Trimming pared 2 bases from V and 7 bases from J, leaving 17 bases between. Germline CDR1 reads SGHVS; CDR2 reads FQNEAQ. The CDR3 runs to 15 residues. CDR3 protein: CASSLYGGGEGTQYF. The CDR3 nucleotides read TGTGCCAGCAGCTTATATGGCGGGGGCGAGGGGACCCAGTACTTC.

The J gene is TRBJ1-2, the V gene TRBV5-1; D possibly corresponds to TRBD1 (5 bases). This CDR3 has 14 residues. Germline values: CDR1 SGHRS, CDR2 YFSETQ. Trimming stripped 4 bases from V and 4 bases from J, with 14 bases between. As DNA, the CDR3 is TGCGCCAGCAGCGCGACCACAGGCCGCTATGGCTACACCTTC. Encoded protein: CASSATTGRYGYTF.

This chain joins TRBV6-6 and TRBJ2-7; possible D gene TRBD2, 7 bases. This CDR3 contains 11 residues. Per germline, CDR1 MNHNY and CDR2 SVGAGI (reference sequence). The V end lost 6 bases, the J end lost 5 bases, and 8 bases lay between the germline ends. The CDR3 sequence is CASRGGDEQYF. The CDR3 bases are TGTGCCAGCAGAGGGGGGGACGAGCAGTACTTC.

The chain employs TRBV28 and TRBJ1-6; D may be TRBD1 (5 bases). CDR1 is MDHEN and CDR2 is SYDVKM in the germline V gene. The CDR3 length is 14 residues. The ends were cut back, 5 bases at V and 10 bases at J, with 15 bases in the middle. For the CDR3, the DNA is TGTGCCAGCAGTCCGGGACGGGCGGGATCACCCCTCCACTTT. This gives the protein CASSPGRAGSPLHF.

The rearrangement uses TRBV7-2 and TRBJ1-6; D gene ambiguous. V was clipped by 6 bases and J by 8 bases, with 14 bases between them. The germline gives CDR1 SGHTA, CDR2 FQGNSA. The CDR3 runs 14 residues. For the CDR3, the DNA is TGTGCCAGCAGTACCGGGCCGGGAGATTCACCCCTCCACTTT. This encodes CASSTGPGDSPLHF.

CDR3 protein: CATSREKAGGWQETQYF. The CDR3 DNA reads as TGTGCCACCAGCAGAGAGAAGGCGGGGGGATGGCAAGAGACCCAGTACTTC. V is TRBV15 and J is TRBJ2-5; 8 positions match TRBD2. The CDR3 loop spans 17 amino acids. V was clipped by 0 bases and J by 2 bases; unmatched bases: 8. The germline CDR1 and CDR2 sequences are LNHNV and YYDKDF (reference sequence).

This clone was picked up a small number of times. V gene TRBV24-1 combines with J gene TRBJ2-2; no definite D call. The V end lost 4 bases, the J end lost 0 bases, and 8 bases lay between the germline ends. The CDR3 has 15 amino acids. Germline assignment: CDR1 KGHDR and CDR2 SFDVKD. The CDR3 spells CATSDPTSNTGELFF. CDR3 nucleotides: TGTGCCACCAGTGACCCAACTTCGAACACCGGGGAGCTGTTTTTT.

CDR3 coding DNA: TGTGCCAGCAGTGACGTGAGGGCTCGGGGCTACACCTTC. This gives the protein CASSDVRARGYTF. The gene calls are TRBV2 and TRBJ1-2; D unclear. Trimming shortened V by 3 bases and J by 8 bases, and 13 bases separated the two germline ends. CDR1 is SNHLY and CDR2 is FYNNEI in the germline V gene. This CDR3 has 13 amino acids.

V and J are TRBV28 and TRBJ2-5, with D unclear. The CDR3 is made up of 12 amino acids. From germline, CDR1 is MDHEN and CDR2 SYDVKM. V dropped 2 bases and J dropped 2 bases, with 3 bases sitting between them. CDR3 nucleotides: TGTGCCAGCAGTTTACAACAAGAGACCCAGTACTTC. Protein product: CASSLQQETQYF.

The chain is built from TRBV11-3 and TRBJ2-5, with a possible D match to TRBD1 (5 bases). The CDR3 contains 14 residues. The V end lost 2 bases, the J end lost 4 bases, and 11 bases lay between the germline ends. CDR1 and CDR2 (germline): SGHNT, YENEEA. The CDR3 DNA reads as TGTGCCAGCAGCTTATCAGGGATCCGAGAGACCCAGTACTTC. Its translation: CASSLSGIRETQYF.

V is TRBV30 and J is TRBJ2-4; TRBD1 might be the D (6 bases). This CDR3 is 15 amino acids long. CDR1 GTSNPN and CDR2 SVGIG come from the germline V gene (reference sequence). V shed 0 bases and J shed 0 bases, with 9 bases lying between them. The CDR3 region is CAWSVQGQAKNIQYF. DNA of the CDR3: TGTGCCTGGAGTGTACAGGGACAAGCCAAAAACATTCAGTACTTC.